This TCR beta chain was profiled in a study of blood T cell repertoires in COVID-19. In the study overall: Acute and convalescent COVID-19 specimens originated in the United States, Italy and Spain. PBMCs, B-cell-depleted T cells, or T cells were the source of the cDNA or gDNA that made up the material.

Trimming cost V 6 bases and J 4 bases, with 12 bases left between them. The CDR3 is made up of 13 amino acids. Assay used: immunoSEQ multiplex PCR; TCRdb lists only in-frame clones, some missing. The sample has 250,000 or so clones, 80% to 90% seen once. The clonotype originates from a middle-aged woman who had recovered from COVID-19. The sample consisted of peripheral blood. The rearrangement joins TRBV12-3 or TRBV12-4 to TRBJ1-1; D unclear. CDR3 nucleotide sequence: TGTGCCAGCAGGATGATCCGGGGCACTGAAGCTTTCTTT. This translates into CASRMIRGTEAFF.